Listed below are T cell receptor beta chains from one sample, sequenced in a study of identical twins. TCRdb itself ran the 5' RACE reads through MiXCR, one entry per CDR3 protein. Altogether hundreds of thousands of distinct CDR3 sequences are present, 21% being singletons, with the ten largest covering over 4%. This same sample was also part of a study on T cells expressing NK-cell markers.

The source material was PBMCs. All receptors come from a woman aged 18-29 years in good health. The CDR3 runs from the conserved cysteine through the conserved F or W. Each record gives: clone size, J gene, D gene, V gene, CDR3 DNA, CDR3 protein. D genes are given only for firm matches. Part of the rows lack a size; the others show once, few, many or a class for expanded clones.

-	TRBJ2-7	-	TRBV20-1	TGCAGTGCTAGTTACGCTTCCTACGAGCAGTACTTC	CSASYASYEQYF
-	TRBJ2-1	-	TRBV30	TGTGCCTGGAACGCCTTTCAGGGAGTCGAGCAGTTCTTC	CAWNAFQGVEQFF
-	TRBJ2-1	-	TRBV20-1	TGCAGTGCTAGAATATTCGATGAGCAGTTTTTC	CSARIFDEQFF
-	TRBJ2-7	-	TRBV2	TGTGCCAGCAGTGAAGCGCTGAAGGGGCCGCCGGTTTACTTC	CASSEALKGPPVYF
many	TRBJ2-1	-	TRBV12-3/TRBV12-4	TGTGCCAGCAGCCTCTCCCGCGAGCAGTTCTTC	CASSLSREQFF
-	TRBJ2-5	-	TRBV12-3/TRBV12-4	TGTGCCATCCGAAGGACGGACGAAGAGACCCAGTACTTC	CAIRRTDEETQYF
-	TRBJ2-5	-	TRBV11-1	TGTGCCAGCAGCTTACCATCTGCGGGACGGTTGTACCAAGAGACCCAGTACTTC	CASSLPSAGRLYQETQYF
-	TRBJ2-1	-	TRBV7-2	TGTGCCAGCAGCTTGAAGCCGTACAATGAGCAGTTCTTC	CASSLKPYNEQFF
-	TRBJ2-7	TRBD1	TRBV6-5	TGTGCCAGCAGTTCCCCCGGGACAGGGAGTTACGAGCAGTACTTC	CASSSPGTGSYEQYF
-	TRBJ2-3	TRBD1	TRBV2	TGTGCCAGCAGCAAGGACAGGCATAGCACAGATACGCAGTATTTT	CASSKDRHSTDTQYF
many	TRBJ2-7	-	TRBV6-2/TRBV6-3	TGTGCCAGCAGCCATGGGGGCTGGACAGCTACCTACGAGCAGTACTTC	CASSHGGWTATYEQYF
many	TRBJ1-2	-	TRBV5-1	TGCGCCAGCAGCTTGGGGCAGGGTGGCTACACCTTC	CASSLGQGGYTF
few	TRBJ2-1	-	TRBV10-2	TGCGCCAGCAACGGGGGACCGCAGTTCTTC	CASNGGPQFF
many	TRBJ2-7	TRBD1	TRBV10-3	TGTGCCATCAGACAGGGGCCCGAGCAGTACTTC	CAIRQGPEQYF
-	TRBJ2-5	-	TRBV20-1	TGCAGTGCTAGGGAAATGACGGGGCCAGGAGAGACCCAGTACTTC	CSAREMTGPGETQYF
few	TRBJ1-2	-	TRBV7-8	TGTGCCAGCAGCTTACGGGAAGACTATGGCTACACCTTC	CASSLREDYGYTF
few	TRBJ1-1	-	TRBV20-1	TGCAGTGCTAGTAGTGCAGACGAAGCTTTCTTT	CSASSADEAFF
few	TRBJ2-1	TRBD2	TRBV11-3	TGTGCCAGCAGCTTAGGTGGGACTATAGGAGGGAATGAGCAGTTCTTC	CASSLGGTIGGNEQFF
-	TRBJ2-7	-	TRBV30	TGTGCCTGGAGTTTCGGGTCATGGGGTTACGAGCAGTACTTC	CAWSFGSWGYEQYF
few	TRBJ2-3	-	TRBV5-5	TGTGCCAGCAGCGGAGGGGGTGACCGGTGGGCAGATACGCAGTATTTT	CASSGGGDRWADTQYF
many	TRBJ1-1	-	TRBV20-1	TGCAGTGCTAGTTCCGGTCTCACTGAAGCTTTCTTT	CSASSGLTEAFF
few	TRBJ2-2	-	TRBV12-3/TRBV12-4	TGTGCCAGCAGTCTGGTTCGGGAGCTGTTTTTT	CASSLVRELFF
-	TRBJ2-7	TRBD2	TRBV7-8	TGTGCCAGCAGCTTAGGCCGCCGGCCGGGAGGCTACGAGCAGTACTTC	CASSLGRRPGGYEQYF
few	TRBJ2-5	-	TRBV20-1	TGCAGTGCTGACACAGACAGACAAGAGACCCAGTACTTC	CSADTDRQETQYF
few	TRBJ1-2	TRBD1	TRBV6-5	TGTGCCAGCAGTTACGCGACAGGGAGGCTCGGCTACACCTTC	CASSYATGRLGYTF
-	TRBJ2-7	TRBD1	TRBV20-1	TGCAGTACTGTAAACAGGGGGCGAGGATCCTACGAGCAGTACTTC	CSTVNRGRGSYEQYF
few	TRBJ1-5	-	TRBV7-2	TGTGCCAGCAGTTCTTTGGCCACTCAGCCCCAGCATTTT	CASSSLATQPQHF
-	TRBJ1-1	-	TRBV29-1	TGCAGCGTTGAGTCAGCATTGAACACTGAAGCTTTCTTT	CSVESALNTEAFF
-	TRBJ1-2	-	TRBV6-1	TGTGCCAGCAGTCAACGTAGCTCTTATAATGGCTACACCTTC	CASSQRSSYNGYTF
-	TRBJ2-5	-	TRBV6-1	TGTGCCAGCAGCCCGCCTTTCCCCGGCCAAGAGACCCAGTACTTC	CASSPPFPGQETQYF
few	TRBJ2-3	-	TRBV21-1	TGTGCCAGCAGCAACGATGGGGGGGTCACAGATACGCAGTATTTT	CASSNDGGVTDTQYF
few	TRBJ1-5	-	TRBV23-1	TGCGCCAGCAGTCAATTAGACAGAAGGAGTCAGCCCCAGCATTTT	CASSQLDRRSQPQHF
-	TRBJ1-1	-	TRBV20-1	TGCAGTGCGCGAACTGGGACGGGTCTGAACACTGAAGCTTTCTTT	CSARTGTGLNTEAFF
few	TRBJ2-7	-	TRBV27	TGTGCCAGCAGTTCCGGGGACGACTACGAGCAGTACTTC	CASSSGDDYEQYF
few	TRBJ1-1	-	TRBV20-1	TGCAGTGCTAGGATGAACACTGAAGCTTTCTTT	CSARMNTEAFF
-	TRBJ2-5	-	TRBV9	TGTGCCAGCAGCGCCGACAGGCAAGAGACCCAGTACTTC	CASSADRQETQYF
-	TRBJ2-1	TRBD1	TRBV12-3/TRBV12-4	TGTGCCAGCAACGCGGACAGGGCATGGAATGAGCAGTTCTTC	CASNADRAWNEQFF
few	TRBJ2-7	TRBD1	TRBV5-1	TGCGCCAGCAGCCAGACAGGGTTTGGCTACGAGCAGTACTTC	CASSQTGFGYEQYF
few	TRBJ2-3	TRBD2	TRBV20-1	TGCAGTGCTAGAGATCTTCGGACTAGCGGTCGTACGCAGTATTTT	CSARDLRTSGRTQYF
many	TRBJ2-7	TRBD1	TRBV6-2/TRBV6-3	TGTGCCAGCAGTCCCCCCTCCGGGACAGGGGCCTACGAGCAGTACTTC	CASSPPSGTGAYEQYF
-	TRBJ2-2	-	TRBV7-9	TGTGCCAGCAGCCCCACAGCGAACACCGGGGAGCTGTTTTTT	CASSPTANTGELFF
-	TRBJ2-1	TRBD2	TRBV7-6	TGTGCCAGCAGCTTACCTGCTAGCGGGGAATACAATGAGCAGTTCTTC	CASSLPASGEYNEQFF
many	TRBJ1-2	-	TRBV29-1	TGCAGCGTTGAACGCAGGGGCGGAGGGTATGGCTACACCTTC	CSVERRGGGYGYTF
-	TRBJ2-3	TRBD1	TRBV20-1	TGCAGTGCTAGAGGACGGGGGACAGGGGAACCAGATACGCAGTATTTT	CSARGRGTGEPDTQYF
-	TRBJ2-3	TRBD2	TRBV20-1	TGCAGTGCTACCATGAGCGGGAGTGGGGTCAGCACAGATACGCAGTATTTT	CSATMSGSGVSTDTQYF
few	TRBJ2-7	-	TRBV14	TGTGCCAGCAGCCCGCTGGGGGCGACTTCCTACGAGCAGTACTTC	CASSPLGATSYEQYF
-	TRBJ2-7	TRBD2	TRBV7-2	TGTGCCAGCAGTCACCGGGGCGGGACTACATCCTACGAGCAGTACTTC	CASSHRGGTTSYEQYF
few	TRBJ2-6	-	TRBV10-3	TGTGCCATCTGGCAGGGGGGCTCTGGGGCCAACGTCCTGACTTTC	CAIWQGGSGANVLTF
-	TRBJ2-1	-	TRBV24-1	TGTGCCACCAGTGATTCCTGGGCTCACAATGAGCAGTTCTTC	CATSDSWAHNEQFF
many	TRBJ1-1	TRBD1	TRBV5-1	TGCGCCAGCAGCCCACAGGGGGCGACCACTGAAGCTTTCTTT	CASSPQGATTEAFF
-	TRBJ1-5	TRBD1	TRBV12-3/TRBV12-4	TGTGCCAGCAGCCCGGGACAGGAGGGGGTTCAGCCCCAGCATTTT	CASSPGQEGVQPQHF
-	TRBJ2-1	TRBD2	TRBV5-1	TGCGCCAGCAGGCGTGACCTAGCGGGGGTGTCGAATGAGCAGTTCTTC	CASRRDLAGVSNEQFF
once	TRBJ2-2	TRBD2	TRBV6-1	TGTGCCAGCAGTGGAGCGGGGGAGGGGACCGGGGAGCTGTTTTTT	CASSGAGEGTGELFF